The rows below give T cell receptor beta chains drawn from one sample of a study of regulatory T cells in long-lasting Graves disease. TCRdb re-analysed the multiplex PCR reads in MiXCR, keeping a single row per CDR3 protein. The table records 420,000 or so distinct CDR3 sequences, about 15% of them present only once. This sample also belongs to another study, concerning T cells in Graves' hyperthyroidism and ophthalmopathy.

The sequencing used peripheral blood mononuclear cells (PBMCs), collected at new diagnosis, from a patient treated with antithyroid drugs. The receptors were gathered from a woman aged 18 to 35 with Graves disease. The CDR3 runs from the conserved cysteine through the conserved F or W. The D gene is left open where the match is weak. The size of a clone is reported for some rows only, either as once, few or many, or as a class for expanded clones.

D gene	clone size	J gene	V gene	CDR3 protein
TRBD2	NA	TRBJ2-1	TRBV12-3/TRBV12-4	CASRGLVSYNEQFF
NA	many	TRBJ2-1	TRBV20-1	CSARERRGGEQFF
NA	NA	TRBJ2-5	TRBV7-6	CASSLGVSEETQYF
NA	many	TRBJ2-5	TRBV5-8	CASSLVGGSRGSRYF
NA	many	TRBJ2-6	TRBV2	CASSDPGAGSGANVLTF
NA	many	TRBJ2-7	TRBV12-3/TRBV12-4	CASSPIGGVYEQYF
NA	few	TRBJ2-7	TRBV6-1	CASSEVRGSEQYF
NA	NA	NA	TRBV5-1	CASSTDRGASGPTETQYF
NA	few	TRBJ2-7	TRBV5-1	CASSPTTDLGYEQYF
TRBD2	many	TRBJ2-1	TRBV5-1	CASSLASGGGRAYNEQFF
NA	many	TRBJ2-3	TRBV28	CASTRSHSTDTQYF
NA	many	TRBJ2-5	TRBV12-3/TRBV12-4	CASSFGTQETQYF
NA	many	TRBJ2-7	TRBV11-2	CASSQGPPPSYEQYF
TRBD2	few	TRBJ2-7	TRBV7-9	CASRPSGSNYEQYF
TRBD2	few	TRBJ2-1	TRBV6-2/TRBV6-3	CASSLAGGGDLEFF
NA	many	TRBJ2-7	TRBV28	CASSSPSVVANIAEQYF
TRBD1	NA	TRBJ2-7	TRBV9	CASSARTGGAEQYF
NA	many	TRBJ2-1	TRBV24-1	CATSDEADSYNEQFF
NA	NA	TRBJ1-1	TRBV11-1	CASSSLDKGITEAFF
TRBD1	NA	TRBJ2-2	TRBV9	CASSVGGTGWPGELFF
TRBD1	few	TRBJ2-7	TRBV5-1	CASSKGQALSYEQYF
TRBD2	NA	TRBJ2-1	TRBV7-2	CASSLEGLEAGEQFF
NA	many	TRBJ2-7	TRBV29-1	CSVGVTYEQYF
NA	many	TRBJ1-5	TRBV28	CATALSRAQPQHF
NA	many	TRBJ1-4	TRBV18	CASSPLGTNEKLFF
NA	NA	TRBJ1-1	TRBV5-5	CASSLDSGLNTEAFF
TRBD2	few	TRBJ2-1	TRBV30	CAWSVRDPLAAGNEQFF
NA	NA	TRBJ2-2	TRBV6-4	CASSYFERVGELFF